The source of this T cell receptor (beta chain) is a study of CD8 T cells in ankylosing spondylitis. This CDR3 is built from 13 residues. Germline lookup yields CDR1 WNHNN and CDR2 SYGVQD (reference sequence). Germline trimming cut 8 bases from V and 5 bases from J; bases unmatched to any gene: 7. Quantitative 5'-RACE with molecular barcodes generated TCR beta libraries. TCRdb independently ran MiXCR on the 5' RACE reads; one entry per CDR3 protein. The sample records fewer than 500,000 distinct CDR3 sequences, 25% to 30% being singletons. This clonotype turned up a few times. Its target is not known. General observations from the study: A motif in TCR beta, a set of under ten highly homologous variants, appeared characteristic of ankylosing spondylitis blood.

Sample: blood, either unsorted or a sorted T cell fraction (not recorded which). The chain carries TRBV10-1 and TRBJ2-7; 9 nucleotides agree with TRBD1. This receptor was taken from a male donor with ankylosing spondylitis. CDR3 nucleotide sequence: TGCGCCAGCGGCCGGACAGGGGAGAACGAGCAGTACTTC. Translating it yields CASGRTGENEQYF.